The rows below give T cell receptor beta chains drawn from one sample of a study of T cell responses to AZD1222 COVID-19 vaccine. Sequencing used immunoSEQ multiplex PCR; TCRdb keeps in-frame clones, though not all of them. The sample records 150,000 to 200,000 clones, about nine tenths being singletons. Sequences were derived from peripheral blood, sampled on day 0 of MenACWY control vaccination. All receptors derive from an adult in good health. Each CDR3 is given with its conserved first and last residue. The D gene is left open where the match is weak. Clone size is stated in some rows and not others, as once, few, many or a class when expanded.

clone_size j_call d_call v_call cdr3_aa cdr3_nt
NA TRBJ1-2 TRBD1 TRBV6-5 CASRATGAYGYTF TGTGCCAGCAGGGCGACAGGGGCCTATGGCTACACCTTC
NA TRBJ2-7 TRBD2 TRBV27 CASSGLAGGYEQYF TGTGCCAGCAGTGGACTAGCGGGAGGCTACGAGCAGTACTTC
once TRBJ1-1 NA TRBV3-1/TRBV3-2 CASSQGGGTEAFF TGTGCCAGCAGCCAAGGGGGGGGCACTGAAGCTTTCTTT
NA TRBJ2-2 NA TRBV6-2/TRBV6-3 CASSLKDYTGELFF TGTGCCAGCAGTTTGAAGGATTACACCGGGGAGCTGTTTTTT
NA TRBJ1-1 TRBD1 TRBV2 CASSQQGAGNTEAFF TGTGCCAGCAGCCAACAGGGGGCGGGTAACACTGAAGCTTTCTTT
once TRBJ2-7 TRBD1 TRBV19 CASSMSPGQKYEQYF TGTGCCAGTAGTATGTCGCCGGGACAGAAGTACGAGCAGTACTTC
NA TRBJ2-7 NA TRBV30 CAWSLADYEQYF TGTGCCTGGAGTTTGGCAGACTACGAGCAGTACTTC
NA TRBJ2-5 TRBD2 TRBV15 CATSRDVGTRGLETQYF TGTGCCACCAGCAGAGACGTGGGGACTAGAGGGTTAGAGACCCAGTACTTC
few TRBJ1-3 NA TRBV28 CASTEPSSGNTIYF TGTGCCAGCACGGAGCCAAGCTCTGGAAACACCATATATTTT
NA TRBJ2-7 NA TRBV11-2 CASSPRQTHYEQYF TGTGCCAGCAGCCCTCGACAGACTCACTACGAGCAGTACTTC
NA TRBJ1-1 NA TRBV7-3 CAIRTQEDTEAFF TGTGCCATTCGAACACAGGAGGACACTGAAGCTTTCTTT
NA TRBJ2-3 NA TRBV6-5 CASSLYTDTQYF TGTGCCAGCAGCCTGTACACAGATACGCAGTATTTT
NA TRBJ1-3 TRBD1 TRBV11-2 CASSSEGGTGLGNTIYF TGTGCCAGCAGTTCCGAGGGGGGGACAGGCCTGGGAAACACCATATATTTT
NA TRBJ1-2 NA TRBV18 CASSPPVSFNYGYTF TGTGCCAGCTCACCACCGGTATCATTTAACTATGGCTACACCTTC
NA TRBJ1-1 NA TRBV7-9 CASRPQGPGATEAFF TGTGCCAGCAGACCACAGGGTCCGGGGGCTACTGAAGCTTTCTTT
NA TRBJ1-6 NA TRBV16 CASSRETNNSPLHF TGTGCCAGCAGCCGAGAGACGAATAATTCACCCCTCCACTTT
NA TRBJ1-4 NA TRBV19 CASSSGDGDEKLFF TGTGCCAGTAGTTCAGGTGATGGGGACGAAAAACTGTTTTTT
once TRBJ1-6 NA TRBV9 CASSVGSVIHSPLHF TGTGCCAGCAGCGTAGGGTCAGTGATCCATTCACCCCTCCACTTT
NA TRBJ2-1 TRBD1 TRBV2 CASSDTGDNEQFF TGTGCCAGCAGCGACACAGGGGACAATGAGCAGTTCTTC
NA TRBJ2-7 NA TRBV5-5 CASSLEVGGSYEQYF TGTGCCAGCAGCTTGGAAGTGGGGGGCTCCTACGAGCAGTACTTC
once TRBJ2-7 NA TRBV7-8 CASSFLGIGGEQYF TGTGCCAGCAGCTTTCTAGGGATCGGGGGCGAGCAGTACTTC
NA TRBJ2-5 TRBD2 TRBV5-1 CASSLVAGGPETQYF TGCGCCAGCAGCTTGGTTGCGGGGGGGCCGGAGACCCAGTACTTC
once TRBJ1-5 NA TRBV19 CASSIGGPPQHF TGTGCCAGTAGTATCGGAGGGCCGCCCCAGCATTTT
few TRBJ2-3 NA TRBV6-2/TRBV6-3 CASSQDSRGTDTQYF TGTGCCAGCAGCCAGGACAGCAGAGGCACAGATACGCAGTATTTT
NA TRBJ2-3 TRBD2 TRBV15 CATSRGASGRRGTDTQYF TGTGCCACCAGCAGAGGGGCTAGCGGGAGAAGGGGCACAGATACGCAGTATTTT
NA TRBJ2-1 NA TRBV3-1/TRBV3-2 CASSLSGTRLFF TGTGCCAGCAGCCTATCCGGGACCCGTTTGTTCTTC
once TRBJ2-2 NA TRBV3-1/TRBV3-2 CASSPRGGRERAGELFF TGTGCCAGCAGCCCCAGAGGAGGCAGGGAACGAGCCGGGGAGCTGTTTTTT
NA TRBJ1-6 NA TRBV5-1 CASSPGTVDSPLHF TGCGCCAGCAGCCCCGGGACGGTTGATTCACCCCTCCACTTT
NA TRBJ2-7 TRBD2 TRBV7-2 CASSYYGGGLGEQYF TGTGCCAGCAGCTACTACGGCGGGGGGTTGGGGGAGCAGTACTTC
NA TRBJ1-3 NA TRBV7-6 CASSLERGDGNTIYF TGTGCCAGCAGCTTAGAGCGGGGGGACGGAAACACCATATATTTT
few TRBJ2-7 NA TRBV2 CASIPLGRAEQYF TGTGCCAGCATCCCCCTAGGTAGGGCCGAGCAGTACTTC
NA TRBJ1-5 TRBD1 TRBV19 CASSIDRGSQPQHF TGTGCCAGTAGTATCGACAGGGGAAGCCAGCCCCAGCATTTT
NA TRBJ2-7 NA TRBV2 CASSELTAAYEQYF TGTGCCAGCAGTGAATTAACAGCAGCTTACGAGCAGTACTTC
NA TRBJ1-2 TRBD1 TRBV5-1 CASRKTGGVDGYTF TGCGCCAGCAGGAAGACAGGGGGCGTTGATGGCTACACCTTC
NA TRBJ2-3 NA TRBV11-3 CASSLDHSVGTDTQYF TGTGCCAGCAGCTTAGATCATTCAGTGGGCACAGATACGCAGTATTTT
few TRBJ1-2 NA TRBV6-5 CASTQGGSFGGYTF TGTGCCAGCACCCAGGGAGGGTCATTTGGTGGCTACACCTTC
NA TRBJ1-2 NA TRBV9 CASSPQGDYGYTF TGTGCCAGCAGCCCACAGGGTGACTATGGCTACACCTTC
few TRBJ1-4 NA TRBV28 CASSFSGYGTNEKLFF TGTGCCAGCAGTTTTTCAGGGTATGGAACTAATGAAAAACTGTTTTTT
NA TRBJ2-2 NA TRBV4-2 CASSQVPGEELFF TGTGCCAGCAGCCAAGTCCCAGGGGAGGAGCTGTTTTTT
NA TRBJ1-1 NA TRBV27 CASRGGGGKAFF TGTGCCAGCAGGGGAGGGGGAGGAAAGGCTTTCTTT
NA TRBJ2-4 NA TRBV14 CASRPSGGVIQYF TGTGCCAGCAGACCTTCCGGGGGCGTCATTCAGTACTTC
NA TRBJ2-7 NA TRBV28 CASSSRRKQYF TGTGCCAGCAGTTCCCGACGGAAGCAGTACTTC
NA TRBJ2-3 NA TRBV6-4 CASSNSPGEGTDTQYF TGTGCCAGCAGTAACTCGCCAGGGGAGGGGACAGATACGCAGTATTTT
NA TRBJ1-1 TRBD1 TRBV18 CASSGTGGMNTEAFF TGTGCCAGCTCAGGGACAGGGGGAATGAACACTGAAGCTTTCTTT
once TRBJ1-6 NA TRBV28 CASTLNSVYNSPLHF TGTGCCAGCACTCTGAACAGCGTCTATAATTCACCCCTCCACTTT
NA TRBJ2-5 TRBD2 TRBV15 CATSRDMGEGTQYF TGTGCCACCAGCAGAGATATGGGGGAGGGGACCCAGTACTTC
NA TRBJ2-3 NA TRBV3-1/TRBV3-2 CASSPGGGTDTQYF TGTGCCAGCAGCCCCGGGGGTGGCACAGATACGCAGTATTTT
NA TRBJ2-3 TRBD2 TRBV5-4 CASSLGTSGKTDTQYF TGTGCCAGCAGCTTGGGGACTAGCGGGAAAACAGATACGCAGTATTTT
NA TRBJ2-1 NA TRBV19 CASSSSLGANEQFF TGTGCCAGTAGCTCGTCCCTCGGGGCCAATGAGCAGTTCTTC
NA TRBJ1-2 NA TRBV7-8 CASREQGSANYGYTF TGTGCCAGCAGGGAACAGGGATCGGCTAACTATGGCTACACCTTC
NA TRBJ2-5 TRBD2 TRBV25-1 CASSASLVAGGLQETQYF TGTGCCAGCAGCGCATCACTAGTAGCGGGGGGACTCCAAGAGACCCAGTACTTC
few TRBJ2-5 TRBD2 TRBV5-4 CASSAPSGGRETQYF TGTGCCAGCAGCGCGCCTAGCGGGGGGCGAGAGACCCAGTACTTC
few TRBJ1-5 NA TRBV6-2/TRBV6-3 CASSPKENQPQHF TGTGCCAGCAGTCCCAAAGAAAATCAGCCCCAGCATTTT
NA TRBJ2-7 TRBD1 TRBV3-1/TRBV3-2 CASSPRTGGTYEQYF TGTGCCAGCAGCCCGAGGACAGGGGGAACCTACGAGCAGTACTTC
NA TRBJ2-2 NA TRBV9 CASSVRDNPTGELFF TGTGCCAGCAGCGTCCGGGACAACCCTACCGGGGAGCTGTTTTTT
NA TRBJ2-2 NA TRBV18 CASSADYNTGELFF TGTGCCAGCTCAGCGGACTATAACACCGGGGAGCTGTTTTTT